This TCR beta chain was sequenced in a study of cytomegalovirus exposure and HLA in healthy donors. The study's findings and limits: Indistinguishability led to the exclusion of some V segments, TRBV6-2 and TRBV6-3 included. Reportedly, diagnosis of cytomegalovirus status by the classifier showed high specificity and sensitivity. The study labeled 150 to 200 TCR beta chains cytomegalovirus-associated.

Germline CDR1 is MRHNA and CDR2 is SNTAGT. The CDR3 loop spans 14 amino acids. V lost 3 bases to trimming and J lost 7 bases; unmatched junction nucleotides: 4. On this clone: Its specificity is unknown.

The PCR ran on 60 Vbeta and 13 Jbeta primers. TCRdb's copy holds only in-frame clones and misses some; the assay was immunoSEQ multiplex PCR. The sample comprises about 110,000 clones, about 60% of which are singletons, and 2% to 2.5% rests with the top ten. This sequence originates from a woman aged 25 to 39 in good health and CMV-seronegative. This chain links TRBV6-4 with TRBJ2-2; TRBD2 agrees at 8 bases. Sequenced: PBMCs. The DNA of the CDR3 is TGTGCCAGCAGTGAGACTAGCGTGCACGGGGAGCTGTTTTTT. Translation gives CASSETSVHGELFF.